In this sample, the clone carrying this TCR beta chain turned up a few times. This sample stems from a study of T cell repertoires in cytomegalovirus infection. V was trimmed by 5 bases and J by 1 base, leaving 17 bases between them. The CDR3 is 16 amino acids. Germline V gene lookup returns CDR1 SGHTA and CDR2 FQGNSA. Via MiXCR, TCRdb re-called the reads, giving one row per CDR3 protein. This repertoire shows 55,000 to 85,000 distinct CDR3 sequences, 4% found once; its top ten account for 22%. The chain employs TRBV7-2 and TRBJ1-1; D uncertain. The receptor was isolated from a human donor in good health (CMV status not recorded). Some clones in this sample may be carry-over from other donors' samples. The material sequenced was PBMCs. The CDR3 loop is CASSPRLATSNTEAFF. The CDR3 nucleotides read TGTGCCAGCAGCCCCCGCTTAGCCACGTCGAACACTGAAGCTTTCTTT.